The 24 T cell receptor beta chains given below trace back to one sample, sequenced in a study of T cells in tuberculosis. Profiling relied on immunoSEQ multiplex PCR, and the TCRdb table lists in-frame clones only, not all of them. The sample has about 9,200 clones; just under 95% are singletons. Sequencing used PBMCs. These receptors came from an adult with tuberculosis.

This chain joins TRBV5-1 and TRBJ1-1, with D unresolved. The CDR3 loop spans 13 amino acids. CDR1 and CDR2 (germline): SGHRS, YFSETQ. The germline V and J ends were trimmed by 4 bases and 4 bases, with 11 bases remaining between them. The DNA of the CDR3 is TGCGCCAGCAGCCCGAACGGTGGCACTGAAGCTTTCTTT. Translating it yields CASSPNGGTEAFF.

The chain employs TRBV12-5 and TRBJ2-3; D perhaps matches TRBD2 (5 bases). Germline assignment: CDR1 LGHNT and CDR2 FRNRAP. The CDR3 contains 15 residues. With 2 bases removed from V and 3 bases from J, the gap between germline ends came to 12 bases. CDR3 sequence reads: CASGLPGGPTDTQYF. CDR3 nucleotides: TGTGCTAGTGGTTTGCCGGGCGGGCCGACAGATACGCAGTATTTT.

CDR3 sequence: CASSPPPWSGREYEQYF. CDR3 coding DNA: TGCGCCAGCAGCCCCCCCCCTTGGAGCGGGAGGGAGTACGAGCAGTACTTC. The chain links TRBV4-1 to TRBJ2-7; 10 bases line up with TRBD2. This CDR3 is built from 17 residues. Unmatched junction bases numbered 13, after V lost 4 bases and J lost 4 bases. The germline gives CDR1 MGHRA, CDR2 YSYEKL.

The chain has TRBV9 and TRBJ2-2; 8 nucleotides align to TRBD1. CDR3 length: 15 amino acids. Germline V gives CDR1 SGDLS, CDR2 YYNGEE. Trimming at V came to 3 bases and at J to 3 bases, leaving 4 bases not matched to a gene. CDR3 bases: TGTGCCAGCAGCGCAGGGGGCGGCGACACCGGGGAGCTGTTTTTT. It encodes CASSAGGGDTGELFF.

V is TRBV27 and J is TRBJ1-6, with D tentatively TRBD1 (5 bases). Deletions cut 0 bases from V and 8 bases from J, with 14 bases between. Germline V CDR1 and CDR2: MNHEY, SMNVEV (reference sequence). The CDR3 contains 16 residues. The CDR3: CASSLSRRAHYSPLHF. The DNA for the CDR3 is TGTGCCAGCAGTTTATCGCGCAGGGCTCACTATTCACCCCTCCACTTT.

The rearrangement uses TRBV7-7 and TRBJ2-7; TRBD1 matches at 9 bases. The CDR3 length is 15 residues. Losses at the gene ends were 3 bases for V and 0 bases for J; bases not matched to a gene: 3. CDR1 and CDR2 from the germline V gene are SSHAT and FNYEAQ (reference sequence). This CDR3 is CASSLGQGGSYEQYF. CDR3 coding DNA: TGTGCCAGCAGCTTGGGACAGGGTGGCTCCTACGAGCAGTACTTC.

The chain joins TRBV5-1 to TRBJ2-5; 7 bases are a match to TRBD1. There are 15 residues in the CDR3. Trimming cost V 3 bases and J 11 bases; bases outside gene matches: 16. Germline CDR1 SGHRS, CDR2 YFSETQ. The CDR3: CASSWSVRQGEEQYF. CDR3 DNA sequence: TGCGCCAGCAGCTGGTCCGTGAGACAGGGAGAAGAGCAGTACTTC.

This chain uses TRBV5-1 with TRBJ2-5, with TRBD1 as a possible D gene (5 bases). With 0 bases removed from V and 3 bases from J, the gap between germline ends came to 15 bases. Germline values: CDR1 SGHRS, CDR2 YFSETQ. There are 16 residues in the CDR3. The CDR3 protein is CASSLDSLGQEETQYF. CDR3 nucleotides: TGCGCCAGCAGCTTGGATTCTTTGGGGCAGGAAGAGACCCAGTACTTC.

This chain links TRBV19 with TRBJ2-3; D perhaps matches TRBD1 (5 bases). The CDR3 runs 17 residues. Looked up from germline, CDR1 is LNHDA and CDR2 is SQIVND (reference sequence). The germline V and J ends were trimmed by 0 bases and 3 bases, with 16 bases remaining between them. The CDR3 DNA follows: TGTGCCAGTAGTATAGATCAGCAGGGTATGGGTACAGATACGCAGTATTTT. It is translated as CASSIDQQGMGTDTQYF.

The chain combines TRBV6-6 with TRBJ2-7; D may be TRBD2 (6 bases). The CDR3 contains 15 residues. The V end was cut by 7 bases, the J end by 5 bases, with 21 bases between. Germline V gene sequence: CDR1 MNHNY, CDR2 SVGAGI (reference sequence). The CDR3 spells CASNPLQLGGNEQYF. CDR3 in DNA: TGTGCCAGCAATCCCCTCCAATTGGGAGGTAACGAGCAGTACTTC.

V and J are TRBV27 and TRBJ2-7; TRBD2 matches 9 bases. This CDR3 contains 14 residues. The germline CDR1 and CDR2 sequences are MNHEY and SMNVEV (reference sequence). The ends lost 7 bases at V and 7 bases at J; junction bases unmatched: 11. CDR3 residues: CASKAGGPSGEQYF. In nucleotides, the CDR3 is TGTGCCAGCAAGGCGGGAGGGCCATCTGGTGAGCAGTACTTC.

J is TRBJ1-2 and V is TRBV29-1, with 9 bases aligning to TRBD1. CDR1 and CDR2 from the germline V gene are SQVTM and ANQGSEA. The V segment lost 1 base and the J segment 7 bases; nucleotides outside the gene matches: 13. This CDR3 contains 16 residues. CDR3 protein: CSVEGSRFRQGGGYTF. The CDR3 bases are TGCAGCGTTGAAGGCTCCCGATTTCGACAGGGGGGTGGCTACACCTTC.

V gene TRBV27 combines with J gene TRBJ1-2; weak D call: TRBD1 (6 bases). Germline V gene sequence: CDR1 MNHEY, CDR2 SMNVEV (reference sequence). This CDR3 is built from 13 residues. Trimming took off 2 bases at V and 8 bases at J, with 12 bases between the two ends. CDR3 sequence reads: CASSLLAGEGYTF. CDR3 coding DNA: TGTGCCAGCAGTTTACTTGCAGGGGAAGGCTACACCTTC.

J is TRBJ2-5 and V is TRBV2; 12 bases are shared with TRBD2. Germline assignment: CDR1 SNHLY and CDR2 FYNNEI. V gave up 4 bases and J gave up 4 bases; unmatched junction bases: 1. CDR3 size: 14 residues. The CDR3 region has the DNA TGTGCCAGCAGTGGGACTAGCGGGGCAGAGACCCAGTACTTC. This sequence encodes CASSGTSGAETQYF.

This clone was seen only a few times. The rearrangement joins TRBV7-6 to TRBJ1-5; 7 nucleotides line up with TRBD1. The V gene's germline CDR1 is SGHVS and CDR2 FNYEAQ. The CDR3 sequence is 14 residues long. V dropped 5 bases and J dropped 2; count of bases not matched to a gene: 3. CDR3 region: CASSATGGNQPQHF. The CDR3 DNA is TGTGCCAGCAGCGCCACAGGGGGCAATCAGCCCCAGCATTTT. Full variable domain (remainder filled in from reference TRBV7-6 and TRBJ1-5): GAGVSQSPRYKVTKRGQDVALRCDPISGHVSLYWYRQALGQGPEFLTYFNYEAQQDKSGLPNDRFSAERPEGSISTLTIQRTEQRDSAMYRCASSATGGNQPQHFGDGTRLSIL.

V usage is TRBV25-1 and J usage is TRBJ2-7, with TRBD2 identical over 7 bases. Losses at the gene ends were 10 bases for V and 12 bases for J; bases not matched to a gene: 21. This CDR3 region has 14 residues. CDR1 and CDR2 from the germline V gene are MGHDK and SYGVNS. The CDR3, as DNA: TGTGCCACCGTATGGTCCACGGAGGTCTGGGGGGGGTACTTC. It is translated as CATVWSTEVWGGYF.

The rearrangement uses TRBV5-1 and TRBJ2-1; D gene uncertain. V lost 3 bases and J 3 bases, leaving 13 bases between the germline ends. The CDR3 is 15 amino acids. CDR1 is SGHRS, CDR2 YFSETQ, per germline. The CDR3 coding sequence is TGCGCCAGCAGCTCCTCCCTGGCGGTCTACAATGAGCAGTTCTTC. Its protein is CASSSSLAVYNEQFF.

The chain carries TRBV15 and TRBJ1-1; 7 nucleotides match TRBD1. There are 13 residues in the CDR3. Germline assignment: CDR1 LNHNV and CDR2 YYDKDF (reference sequence). The trim removed 6 bases at V and 4 bases at J, leaving 5 bases unmatched. DNA for the CDR3: TGTGCCACCAGTCCAGGGGGTGGCACTGAAGCTTTCTTT. It encodes CATSPGGGTEAFF.

The rearrangement links TRBV5-5 to TRBJ2-5; 7 nucleotides align to TRBD2. The CDR3 consists of 15 residues. V dropped 6 bases and J dropped 5; count of bases not matched to a gene: 13. Germline V lookup: CDR1 SGHKS, CDR2 YYEKEE (reference sequence). CDR3 amino acids: CASKPSGAPGETQYF. The CDR3 DNA follows: TGTGCCAGCAAGCCGAGCGGGGCCCCGGGGGAGACCCAGTACTTC.

The V and J genes are TRBV7-6 and TRBJ2-5, with D tentatively TRBD1 (6 bases). Germline CDR1 is SGHVS and CDR2 is FNYEAQ. V was clipped by 2 bases and J by 0 bases, with 10 bases between them. This CDR3 comprises 15 residues. The CDR3: CASSLRGQYQETQYF. The CDR3 DNA follows: TGTGCCAGCAGCTTAAGAGGACAGTACCAAGAGACCCAGTACTTC.

The rearrangement uses TRBV27 and TRBJ2-7; 7 nucleotides line up with TRBD1. The CDR3 sequence is 13 residues long. CDR1 and CDR2 (germline): MNHEY, SMNVEV (reference sequence). V gave up 5 bases and J gave up 0 bases; unmatched junction bases: 1. Here the CDR3 reads CASSRQGSYEQYF. As DNA, the CDR3 is TGTGCCAGCAGTCGACAGGGCTCCTACGAGCAGTACTTC.

This chain connects TRBV5-6 to TRBJ2-5, with 7 bases that match TRBD2. The CDR3 length is 15 residues. The germline CDR1 and CDR2 sequences are SGHDT and YYEEEE. V lost 4 bases, J lost 0 bases, and 6 bases stayed unmatched. The CDR3 nucleotides read TGTGCCAGCAGCCTAAGCGGGGCGTACCAAGAGACCCAGTACTTC. Translating it yields CASSLSGAYQETQYF. The full variable domain, rest sourced from reference TRBV5-6 and TRBJ2-5, is DAGVTQSPTHLIKTRGQQVTLRCSPKSGHDTVSWYQQALGQGPQFIFQYYEEEERQRGNFPDRFSGHQFPNYSSELNVNALLLGDSALYLCASSLSGAYQETQYFGPGTRLLVL.

The chain links TRBV7-9 to TRBJ2-5, with D possibly being TRBD2 (5 bases). V dropped 4 bases and J dropped 3 bases, with 6 bases sitting between them. Germline V gene data show CDR1 as SEHNR and CDR2 as FQNEAQ (reference sequence). The CDR3 has 12 amino acids. In DNA form, the CDR3 reads TGTGCCAGCAGCTCACTAGAAGAGACCCAGTACTTC. Protein product: CASSSLEETQYF. The full variable domain, rest sourced from reference TRBV7-9 and TRBJ2-5, is DTGVSQNPRHKITKRGQNVTFRCDPISEHNRLYWYRQTLGQGPEFLTYFQNEAQLEKSRLLSDRFSAERPKGSFSTLEIQRTEQGDSAMYLCASSSLEETQYFGPGTRLLVL.

This sequence joins TRBV6-5 and TRBJ2-5; perhaps TRBD2 as D (7 bases). CDR1 and CDR2 (germline): MNHEY, SVGAGI. The CDR3 contains 15 residues. V dropped 2 bases and J dropped 0 bases, with 10 bases sitting between them. The CDR3 here is CASSYGGADQETQYF. DNA of the CDR3: TGTGCCAGCAGTTACGGGGGGGCAGACCAAGAGACCCAGTACTTC.